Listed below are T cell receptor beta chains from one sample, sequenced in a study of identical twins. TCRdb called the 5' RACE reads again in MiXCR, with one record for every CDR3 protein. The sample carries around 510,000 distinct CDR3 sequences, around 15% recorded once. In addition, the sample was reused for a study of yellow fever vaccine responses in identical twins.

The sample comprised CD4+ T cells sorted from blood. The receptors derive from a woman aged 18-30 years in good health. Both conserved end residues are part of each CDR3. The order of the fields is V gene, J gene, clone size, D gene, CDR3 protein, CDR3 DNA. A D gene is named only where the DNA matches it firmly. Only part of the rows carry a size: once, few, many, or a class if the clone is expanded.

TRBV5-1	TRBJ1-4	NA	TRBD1	CARGDRLNEKLFF	TGCGCCAGGGGGGACAGGCTTAATGAAAAACTGTTTTTT
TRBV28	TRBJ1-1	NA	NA	CASSSLGGNTEAFF	TGTGCCAGCAGTTCCCTGGGTGGGAACACTGAAGCTTTCTTT
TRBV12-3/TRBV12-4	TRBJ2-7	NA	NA	CASSLGDLYEQYF	TGTGCCAGCAGTTTAGGGGACTTGTACGAGCAGTACTTC
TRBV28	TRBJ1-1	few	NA	CASSLGGASGKTEAFF	TGTGCCAGCAGTTTAGGGGGGGCTTCGGGGAAAACTGAAGCTTTCTTT
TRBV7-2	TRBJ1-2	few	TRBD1	CASSLVLQGAKGYTF	TGTGCCAGCAGCTTAGTTCTACAGGGGGCGAAGGGCTACACCTTC
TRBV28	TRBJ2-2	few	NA	CASTSGVISTVELFF	TGTGCCAGCACTTCGGGAGTTATCTCGACAGTGGAGCTGTTTTTT
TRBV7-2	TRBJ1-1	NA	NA	CASSFTKDGEAFF	TGTGCCAGCAGCTTTACGAAGGACGGTGAAGCTTTCTTT
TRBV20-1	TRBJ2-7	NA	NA	CSRFWWDNSPLEQYF	TGCAGTCGCTTCTGGTGGGACAACAGTCCTTTGGAGCAGTACTTC
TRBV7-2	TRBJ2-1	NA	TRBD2	CASSLFPGLVGNEQFF	TGTGCCAGCAGCCTCTTCCCGGGACTAGTCGGCAATGAGCAGTTCTTC
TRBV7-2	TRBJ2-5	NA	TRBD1	CASRPVGTGQETQYF	TGTGCCAGCAGGCCTGTTGGGACAGGGCAAGAGACCCAGTACTTC
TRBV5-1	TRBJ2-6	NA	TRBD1	CASSLGYWTGTSGANVLTF	TGCGCCAGCAGCTTGGGTTATTGGACAGGGACTTCTGGGGCCAACGTCCTGACTTTC
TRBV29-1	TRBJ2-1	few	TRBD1	CSGNRGEGQFF	TGCAGCGGAAACAGGGGCGAAGGACAGTTCTTC
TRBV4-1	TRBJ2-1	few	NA	CASSQVAGGSYNEQFF	TGCGCCAGCAGCCAAGTGGCCGGGGGCAGCTACAATGAGCAGTTCTTC
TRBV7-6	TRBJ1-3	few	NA	CASSQGVGGNTIYF	TGTGCCAGCTCACAAGGGGTTGGTGGAAACACCATATATTTT
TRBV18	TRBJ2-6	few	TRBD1	CASSPQRGGDRAGANVLTF	TGTGCCAGCTCACCCCAGAGAGGAGGCGACAGGGCCGGGGCCAACGTCCTGACTTTC
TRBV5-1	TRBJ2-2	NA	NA	CASSEGPVTGELFF	TGCGCCAGCAGTGAAGGGCCGGTCACCGGGGAGCTGTTTTTT
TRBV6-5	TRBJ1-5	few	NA	CASSYGDLGQPQHF	TGTGCCAGCAGTTACGGGGATCTGGGGCAGCCCCAGCATTTT